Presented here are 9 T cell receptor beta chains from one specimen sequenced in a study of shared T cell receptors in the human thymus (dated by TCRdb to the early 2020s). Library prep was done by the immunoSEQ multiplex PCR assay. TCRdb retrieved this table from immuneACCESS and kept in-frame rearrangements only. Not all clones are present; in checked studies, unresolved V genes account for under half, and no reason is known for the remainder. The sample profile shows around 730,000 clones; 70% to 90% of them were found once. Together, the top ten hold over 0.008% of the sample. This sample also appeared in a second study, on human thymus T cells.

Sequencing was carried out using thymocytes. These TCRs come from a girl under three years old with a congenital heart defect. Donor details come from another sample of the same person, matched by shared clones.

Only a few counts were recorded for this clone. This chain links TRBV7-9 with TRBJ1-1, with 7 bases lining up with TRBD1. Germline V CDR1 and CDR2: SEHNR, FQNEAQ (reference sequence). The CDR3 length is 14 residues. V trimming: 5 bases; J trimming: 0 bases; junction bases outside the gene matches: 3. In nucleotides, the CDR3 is TGTGCCAGCAGCAACAGGGGTATGAACACTGAAGCTTTCTTT. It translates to CASSNRGMNTEAFF.

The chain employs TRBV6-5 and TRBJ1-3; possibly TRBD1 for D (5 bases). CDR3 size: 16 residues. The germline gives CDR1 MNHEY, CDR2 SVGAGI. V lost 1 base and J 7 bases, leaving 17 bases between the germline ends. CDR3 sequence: CASSYFHPIRGNTIYF. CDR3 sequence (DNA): TGTGCCAGCAGTTACTTTCATCCAATTCGGGGGAACACCATATATTTT.

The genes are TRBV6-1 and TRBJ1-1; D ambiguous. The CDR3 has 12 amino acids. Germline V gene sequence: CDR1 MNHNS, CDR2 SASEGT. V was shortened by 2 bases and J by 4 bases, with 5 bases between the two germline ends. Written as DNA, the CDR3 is TGTGCCAGCAGTGAAATTATCACTGAAGCTTTCTTT. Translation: CASSEIITEAFF.

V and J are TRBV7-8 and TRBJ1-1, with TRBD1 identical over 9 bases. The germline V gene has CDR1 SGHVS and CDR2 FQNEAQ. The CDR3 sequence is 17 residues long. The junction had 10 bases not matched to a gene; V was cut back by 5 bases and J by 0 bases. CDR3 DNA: TGTGCCAGCAGCCCTGGGACAGGGACCGTGATGAACACTGAAGCTTTCTTT. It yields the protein CASSPGTGTVMNTEAFF.

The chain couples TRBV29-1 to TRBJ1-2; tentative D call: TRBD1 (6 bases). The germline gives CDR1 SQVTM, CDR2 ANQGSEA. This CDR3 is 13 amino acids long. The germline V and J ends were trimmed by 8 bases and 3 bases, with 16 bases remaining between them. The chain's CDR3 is CSPIGQPYYGYTF. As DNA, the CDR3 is TGCAGCCCCATTGGACAGCCTTACTATGGCTACACCTTC.

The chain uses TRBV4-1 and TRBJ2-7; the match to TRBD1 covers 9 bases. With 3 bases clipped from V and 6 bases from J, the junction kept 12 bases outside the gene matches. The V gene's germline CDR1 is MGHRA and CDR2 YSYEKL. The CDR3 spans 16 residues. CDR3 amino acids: CASSQRKDRGLSEQYF. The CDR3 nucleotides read TGCGCCAGCAGCCAGCGAAAGGACAGGGGTCTGAGCGAGCAGTACTTC.

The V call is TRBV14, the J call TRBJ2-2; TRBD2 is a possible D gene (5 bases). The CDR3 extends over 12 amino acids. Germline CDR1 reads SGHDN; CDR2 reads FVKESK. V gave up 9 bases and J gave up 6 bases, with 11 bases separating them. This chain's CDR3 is CASSRGSGELFF. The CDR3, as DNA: TGTGCCAGTTCACGAGGGTCCGGGGAGCTGTTTTTT.

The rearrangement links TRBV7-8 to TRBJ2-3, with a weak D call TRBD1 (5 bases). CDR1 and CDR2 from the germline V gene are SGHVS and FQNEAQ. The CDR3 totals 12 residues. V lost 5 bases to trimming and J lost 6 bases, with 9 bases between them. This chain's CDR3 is CASSRKGDTQYF. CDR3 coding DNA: TGTGCCAGCAGCCGGAAGGGGGATACGCAGTATTTT.

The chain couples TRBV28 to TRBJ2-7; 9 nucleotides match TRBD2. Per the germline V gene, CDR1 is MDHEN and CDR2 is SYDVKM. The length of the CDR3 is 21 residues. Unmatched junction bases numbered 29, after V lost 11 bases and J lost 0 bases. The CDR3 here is CAVSGRGDPRVAGVSSYEQYF. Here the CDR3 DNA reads TGTGCCGTATCGGGGCGGGGAGATCCAAGGGTAGCGGGGGTCAGCTCCTACGAGCAGTACTTC.